This TCR beta chain derives from a study of CD8 T cells in Susac syndrome. The CDR3 has 16 residues. The V and J ends lost 3 bases and 1 base respectively, with 14 bases between them. From germline, CDR1 is SGHTA and CDR2 FQGNSA. With random hexamers, reverse transcription was performed on about 0.45 to 1 ug of RNA. Via MiXCR, TCRdb re-called the immunoSEQ multiplex PCR reads, giving one row per CDR3 protein. The sample contains 95,000 to 150,000 distinct CDR3 sequences, roughly 95% of which appear only once. The chain has TRBV7-2 and TRBJ2-3, with a possible D match to TRBD2 (6 bases). Sequencing was done on a sample of CD4+ T cells from PBMCs. This TCR was sampled from a human donor with Susac syndrome. The CDR3 nucleotides read TGTGCCAGCAGCTTGGGGGAAAAGCGGGGCACAGATACGCAGTATTTT. As protein: CASSLGEKRGTDTQYF.